This T cell receptor beta chain was recovered during a study of cytomegalovirus exposure and HLA in healthy donors. CDR1 is SNHLY and CDR2 is FYNNEI in the germline V gene. Losses at the gene ends were 6 bases for V and 4 bases for J; bases not matched to a gene: 6. CDR3 size: 13 residues. The PCR used 60 Vbeta and 13 Jbeta primers. This table comes from immunoSEQ multiplex PCR, and its TCRdb copy is limited to in-frame clones, with some not included. The top ten hold under 7.5% of the sample, which has under 200,000 clones, around three quarters seen once. The rearrangement joins TRBV2 to TRBJ2-7, with 7 bases fitting TRBD2. Sequenced sample: PBMCs. This TCR derives from a man aged 35 to 55 in good health and CMV-seronegative. CDR3 in DNA: TGTGCCAGCAGCGCAGGGAGGGATTACGAGCAGTACTTC. This translates into CASSAGRDYEQYF.